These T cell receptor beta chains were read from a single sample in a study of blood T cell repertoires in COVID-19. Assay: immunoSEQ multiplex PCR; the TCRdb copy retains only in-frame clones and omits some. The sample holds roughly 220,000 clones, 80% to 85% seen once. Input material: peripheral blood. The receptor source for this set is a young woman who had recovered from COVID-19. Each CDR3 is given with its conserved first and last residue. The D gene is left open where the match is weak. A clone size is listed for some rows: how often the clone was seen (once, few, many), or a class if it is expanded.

CDR3nt: TGTGCCAGCAGCCAGGTCTCGAACACTGAAGCTTTCTTT; CDR3aa: CASSQVSNTEAFF; j_gene: TRBJ1-1; v_gene: TRBV7-9; abundance: NA; d_gene: NA
CDR3nt: TGTGCCAGTAGTGGGACAGGGGGTACCGGGGAGCTGTTTTTT; CDR3aa: CASSGTGGTGELFF; j_gene: TRBJ2-2; v_gene: TRBV19; abundance: NA; d_gene: TRBD1
CDR3nt: TGTGCCAGCAATCCCCTTGCCGCGGGAGGCAACGAGCAGTACTTC; CDR3aa: CASNPLAAGGNEQYF; j_gene: TRBJ2-7; v_gene: TRBV2; abundance: NA; d_gene: TRBD2
CDR3nt: TGTGCCAGCAGCGTACCGGCAGGGGAAGCTTTCTTT; CDR3aa: CASSVPAGEAFF; j_gene: TRBJ1-1; v_gene: TRBV9; abundance: NA; d_gene: NA
CDR3nt: TGCGCCAGCAGCATGACAGGGGGCCACTACGAGCAGTACTTC; CDR3aa: CASSMTGGHYEQYF; j_gene: TRBJ2-7; v_gene: TRBV5-1; abundance: few; d_gene: TRBD1
CDR3nt: TGTGCCAGCAGTTTAGTCGTCCCCTATAGCAATCAGCCCCAGCATTTT; CDR3aa: CASSLVVPYSNQPQHF; j_gene: TRBJ1-5; v_gene: TRBV28; abundance: NA; d_gene: NA
CDR3nt: TGTGCCAGCAGCCAGGGGGCGGATCCTGAAAAACTGTTTTTT; CDR3aa: CASSQGADPEKLFF; j_gene: TRBJ1-4; v_gene: TRBV6-5; abundance: NA; d_gene: TRBD1
CDR3nt: TGTGCCTGGCGGCTGACAGGGGGATATGGCTACACCTTC; CDR3aa: CAWRLTGGYGYTF; j_gene: TRBJ1-2; v_gene: TRBV30; abundance: NA; d_gene: TRBD1
CDR3nt: TGCGCCAGCAGCCTTTTTCCGGGACTAGCGGATTCCTACGAGCAGTACTTC; CDR3aa: CASSLFPGLADSYEQYF; j_gene: TRBJ2-7; v_gene: TRBV5-1; abundance: NA; d_gene: TRBD2
CDR3nt: TGTGCCAGCAGCTTAGCTAGGGGGCACTACGAGCAGTACTTC; CDR3aa: CASSLARGHYEQYF; j_gene: TRBJ2-7; v_gene: TRBV7-2; abundance: NA; d_gene: TRBD1
CDR3nt: TGTGCCAGTAGAATCACAGGGGGGATCTATGGCTACACCTTC; CDR3aa: CASRITGGIYGYTF; j_gene: TRBJ1-2; v_gene: TRBV19; abundance: NA; d_gene: TRBD1
CDR3nt: TGTGCCAGCAGCCATCTTGGACAGGGCCACGGGGAGCTGTTTTTT; CDR3aa: CASSHLGQGHGELFF; j_gene: TRBJ2-2; v_gene: TRBV3-1/TRBV3-2; abundance: once; d_gene: TRBD1
CDR3nt: TGTGCCAGCAGTCCGGCTAGCGGCCCCTACGAGCAGTACTTC; CDR3aa: CASSPASGPYEQYF; j_gene: TRBJ2-7; v_gene: TRBV11-2; abundance: NA; d_gene: TRBD2
CDR3nt: TGTGCCAGCAGCTTGGCCGGAACAGGGCAAGAGACCCAGTACTTC; CDR3aa: CASSLAGTGQETQYF; j_gene: TRBJ2-5; v_gene: TRBV5-6; abundance: NA; d_gene: NA
CDR3nt: TGTGCCTGGAGCTATAACAGGGGCAATCAGCCCCAGCATTTT; CDR3aa: CAWSYNRGNQPQHF; j_gene: TRBJ1-5; v_gene: TRBV30; abundance: NA; d_gene: NA
CDR3nt: TGTGCCAGCAGCTTGGGAACAGGGGGCAATCAGCCCCAGCATTTT; CDR3aa: CASSLGTGGNQPQHF; j_gene: TRBJ1-5; v_gene: TRBV5-8; abundance: NA; d_gene: TRBD1